Reported below is one TCR beta chain. Its antigen is not identified. A unique molecular identifier was carried by every single TCR cDNA molecule. TCRdb re-derived calls from the 5' RACE reads in MiXCR, one entry per CDR3 protein. Of about 85,000 distinct CDR3 sequences detected, about 20% appear once; the ten largest clones hold roughly 6%. The record originates from a study of spatial heterogeneity in lung cancer. General study points: Blood carried ubiquitous expanded tumor TCRs more at resection than follow-up.

This CDR3 contains 12 residues. The germline V gene encodes CDR1 SQVTM and CDR2 ANQGSEA. Sample time point: sample taken at primary tumor resection. Tumor, nontumor lung or frozen PBMC supplied whole RNA that was sequenced unsorted. The sequencing used PBMCs, collected at surgery. The rearrangement uses TRBV29-1 and TRBJ2-3, with a tentative D call TRBD2 (6 bases). This clonotype originated in a male donor with early-stage non-small cell lung cancer. The CDR3 region is CSAGRYTDTQYF. As DNA, the CDR3 is TGCAGTGCGGGGCGGTACACAGATACGCAGTATTTT.